These T cell receptor beta chains were read from a single sample in a study of shared clonotypes between healthy human individuals. Here immunoSEQ multiplex PCR was the method, and the copy in TCRdb shows in-frame clones only, minus some. The top ten hold roughly 0.36% of the sample, which has 2 million to 3 million clones, roughly 93% seen once. Sequencing input: naive CD4+ T cells from PBMCs. These receptors were obtained from a man between 18 and 35 years old in good health. Some clones in this sample may be carry-over from other donors' samples. The CDR3 runs from the conserved cysteine through the conserved F or W. D genes are given only for firm matches. Rows may omit the clone size; those that give it use once, few, many or a size class.

j_call | d_call | clone_size | cdr3_length | v_call | cdr3_aa | cdr3_nt
TRBJ1-1 | - | - | 13 | TRBV6-5 | CASSPGPWAEAFF | TGTGCCAGCAGCCCCGGACCTTGGGCTGAAGCTTTCTTT
TRBJ2-2 | - | - | 16 | TRBV5-4 | CASSRQPGTKTGELFF | TGTGCCAGCAGCCGCCAACCTGGAACGAAGACCGGGGAGCTGTTTTTT
TRBJ1-1 | - | - | 13 | TRBV7-9 | CASSDSGFAEAFF | TGTGCCAGCAGCGATTCAGGGTTCGCTGAAGCTTTCTTT
TRBJ2-7 | TRBD1 | - | 15 | TRBV5-1 | CASSPLQGALYEQYF | TGCGCCAGCAGTCCGCTACAGGGGGCTCTCTACGAGCAGTACTTC
TRBJ2-2 | TRBD2 | - | 13 | TRBV30 | CAWWGGNTGELFF | TGTGCCTGGTGGGGGGGAAACACCGGGGAGCTGTTTTTT
TRBJ2-7 | - | - | 17 | TRBV28 | CASRPGGGSGNSYEQYF | TGTGCCAGCAGGCCTGGTGGAGGCTCAGGGAACTCCTACGAGCAGTACTTC
TRBJ2-1 | TRBD2 | - | 17 | TRBV15 | CATSSSPREGNYNEQFF | TGTGCCACCAGCAGCTCTCCTAGGGAGGGTAACTACAATGAGCAGTTCTTC
TRBJ1-2 | - | - | 12 | TRBV28 | CASSQLRYGYTF | TGTGCCAGCTCTCAACTTCGTTATGGCTACACCTTC
TRBJ2-7 | - | - | 14 | TRBV27 | CASMKADFAGEQYF | TGTGCCAGCATGAAGGCGGACTTCGCGGGCGAGCAGTACTTC
TRBJ2-1 | - | - | 17 | TRBV7-3 | CASSLGRGGSSYNEQFF | TGTGCCAGCAGCTTAGGCAGGGGCGGGAGCTCCTACAATGAGCAGTTCTTC
TRBJ2-4 | - | - | 16 | TRBV6-6 | CASSAPLGGRWDIQYF | TGTGCCAGCAGTGCCCCCCTGGGGGGTCGATGGGACATTCAGTACTTC
TRBJ1-2 | - | - | 11 | TRBV20-1 | CSAPREYGYTF | TGCAGTGCCCCGCGCGAGTATGGCTACACCTTC
TRBJ2-3 | - | - | 15 | TRBV11-2 | CASSQISGGTDTQYF | TGTGCCAGCAGCCAGATTAGCGGAGGCACAGATACGCAGTATTTT
TRBJ1-5 | TRBD1 | few | 15 | TRBV15 | CATSRRTGSNQPQHF | TGTGCCACCAGCAGACGGACAGGGAGCAATCAGCCCCAGCATTTT
TRBJ1-2 | - | once | 13 | TRBV28 | CASTLEGLAGYTF | TGTGCCAGCACCCTGGAGGGGTTGGCCGGCTACACCTTC
TRBJ2-1 | - | - | 11 | TRBV19 | CASSIHNEQFF | TGTGCCAGTAGTATACACAATGAGCAGTTCTTC
TRBJ2-3 | - | - | 16 | TRBV7-3 | CASSLGGQTSTDTQYF | TGTGCCAGCAGCTTGGGGGGACAGACTAGCACAGATACGCAGTATTTT
TRBJ1-5 | TRBD1 | - | 17 | TRBV19 | CASSFAINRGPDQPQHF | TGTGCCAGTAGTTTTGCCATTAACAGGGGGCCGGATCAGCCCCAGCATTTT
TRBJ2-1 | - | - | 14 | TRBV9 | CASSAGAYLNEQFF | TGTGCCAGCAGCGCGGGAGCCTACCTCAATGAGCAGTTCTTC
TRBJ1-1 | TRBD1 | - | 15 | TRBV4-3 | CASSWGTGGGTEAFF | TGCGCCAGCAGCTGGGGGACAGGGGGAGGCACTGAAGCTTTCTTT
TRBJ1-6 | TRBD1 | - | 15 | TRBV30 | CAWSVLNRGNSPLHF | TGTGCCTGGAGTGTACTAAACAGGGGAAATTCACCCCTCCACTTT
TRBJ1-5 | - | - | 13 | TRBV7-8 | CASSFYVNQPQHF | TGTGCCAGCAGCTTTTACGTCAATCAGCCCCAGCATTTT
TRBJ2-2 | TRBD1 | - | 15 | TRBV27 | CASRRRDRATGELFF | TGTGCCAGCAGGCGCCGGGACAGGGCCACCGGGGAGCTGTTTTTT
TRBJ2-3 | - | - | 14 | TRBV7-8 | CASSSPVGTDTQYF | TGTGCCAGCAGCTCCCCGGTGGGCACAGATACGCAGTATTTT
TRBJ2-5 | - | - | 13 | TRBV18 | CASSPPSQETQYF | TGTGCCAGCTCACCTCCATCACAAGAGACCCAGTACTTC
TRBJ1-2 | - | - | 15 | TRBV15 | CATSVGGKPNYGYTF | TGTGCCACCTCGGTAGGGGGGAAACCTAACTATGGCTACACCTTC
TRBJ2-5 | - | - | 13 | TRBV9 | CASSVGVKETQYF | TGTGCCAGCAGCGTAGGGGTAAAAGAGACCCAGTACTTC
TRBJ1-4 | TRBD1 | - | 15 | TRBV25-1 | CASSTGGATNEKLFF | TGTGCCAGCTCTACAGGGGGAGCAACTAATGAAAAACTGTTTTTT
TRBJ2-5 | - | once | 13 | TRBV29-1 | CSVQGPEVGTQYF | TGCAGCGTCCAGGGTCCTGAGGTAGGGACCCAGTACTTC
TRBJ2-3 | - | - | 12 | TRBV29-1 | CSVEQNTDTQYF | TGCAGCGTGGAACAAAACACAGATACGCAGTATTTT
TRBJ2-4 | TRBD1 | - | 16 | TRBV4-1 | CASSRVQGLAKNIQYF | TGCGCCAGCAGCCGAGTACAGGGGCTAGCCAAAAACATTCAGTACTTC
TRBJ2-7 | TRBD2 | - | 15 | TRBV5-3 | CARSPTSGDCYEQYF | TGTGCCAGAAGCCCCACTAGCGGGGACTGCTACGAGCAGTACTTC
TRBJ2-7 | TRBD2 | - | 15 | TRBV27 | CASTGLAGAFYEQYF | TGTGCCAGCACCGGACTAGCGGGAGCTTTCTACGAGCAGTACTTC
TRBJ1-1 | - | - | 13 | TRBV9 | CASSVDEGTEAFF | TGTGCCAGCAGCGTAGATGAGGGCACTGAAGCTTTCTTT
TRBJ2-7 | TRBD2 | few | 13 | TRBV7-2 | CASSFSVGGEQYF | TGTGCCAGCAGCTTCTCCGTCGGGGGGGAGCAGTACTTC
TRBJ2-2 | TRBD2 | - | 20 | TRBV4-2 | CASSQDRAASGRLGTGELFF | TGTGCCAGCAGCCAAGATAGGGCGGCTAGCGGGAGACTTGGCACCGGGGAGCTGTTTTTT
TRBJ2-2 | - | once | 14 | TRBV4-2 | CASSHGAGTGELFF | TGTGCCAGCAGCCACGGAGCGGGCACCGGGGAGCTGTTTTTT
TRBJ2-1 | TRBD2 | - | 18 | TRBV19 | CASSLGLAGGITYNEQFF | TGTGCCAGTAGCCTGGGACTAGCGGGAGGGATAACCTACAATGAGCAGTTCTTC
TRBJ1-2 | TRBD1 | - | 13 | TRBV28 | CASKDRPIYGYTF | TGTGCCAGCAAGGACAGGCCTATCTATGGCTACACCTTC
TRBJ2-1 | - | - | 15 | TRBV5-4 | CASSLGGGVYNEQFF | TGTGCCAGCAGCTTGGGCGGTGGGGTGTACAATGAGCAGTTCTTC
TRBJ2-6 | - | - | 14 | TRBV2 | CASSGDSGANVLTF | TGTGCCAGCAGTGGTGACTCTGGGGCCAACGTCCTGACTTTC
TRBJ2-2 | TRBD1 | - | 14 | TRBV6-6 | CASRRTGGSGELFF | TGTGCCAGCAGACGCACAGGGGGCTCCGGGGAGCTGTTTTTT
TRBJ2-6 | TRBD1 | - | 17 | TRBV27 | CASREGQGISGANVLTF | TGTGCCAGCAGGGAAGGACAGGGAATCTCTGGGGCCAACGTCCTGACTTTC
TRBJ2-7 | TRBD2 | - | 16 | TRBV27 | CASRREAGGSSYEQYF | TGTGCCAGCAGGCGAGAAGCGGGAGGGAGCTCCTACGAGCAGTACTTC
TRBJ1-4 | - | - | 15 | TRBV2 | CASSERGTVGEKLFF | TGTGCCAGCAGTGAAAGGGGTACCGTGGGCGAAAAACTGTTTTTT
TRBJ2-1 | - | - | 14 | TRBV2 | CASSRDGKYNEQFF | TGTGCCAGCTCCCGGGACGGAAAGTACAATGAGCAGTTCTTC
TRBJ2-2 | - | - | 15 | TRBV4-3 | CASSQSAEWTGELFF | TGCGCCAGCAGCCAGAGCGCTGAATGGACCGGGGAGCTGTTTTTT
TRBJ1-1 | TRBD1 | once | 14 | TRBV5-4 | CASSQGTGGTEAFF | TGTGCCAGCAGCCAGGGGACAGGGGGCACTGAAGCTTTCTTT
TRBJ2-1 | - | - | 15 | TRBV7-9 | CASSLLGGDYNEQFF | TGTGCCAGCAGCTTATTGGGGGGAGACTACAATGAGCAGTTCTTC
TRBJ2-6 | - | - | 15 | TRBV27 | CASKGRGSGANVLTF | TGTGCCAGCAAGGGCAGAGGCTCCGGGGCCAACGTCCTGACTTTC
TRBJ2-1 | - | once | 16 | TRBV29-1 | CSAGWAGNTVGNEQFF | TGCAGCGCCGGTTGGGCGGGGAACACGGTGGGCAATGAGCAGTTCTTC
TRBJ2-5 | - | - | 12 | TRBV7-6 | CASSLAGETQYF | TGTGCCAGCAGCTTAGCGGGAGAGACCCAGTACTTC
TRBJ1-1 | - | - | 13 | TRBV28 | CASIGAALTEAFF | TGTGCCAGCATAGGCGCTGCCCTAACTGAAGCTTTCTTT